Below, one T cell receptor beta chain is given with its context. A read error may account for a junction end that differs from germline. Treg sorting used a CD4+CD25+CD127-/low gate. One entry per CDR3 protein, called by TCRdb with MiXCR from the 5' RACE reads. This table holds 46,000 or so distinct CDR3 sequences, 22% found once. The CDR3 loop spans 14 amino acids. Germline V gene sequence: CDR1 MDHEN, CDR2 SYDVKM. The TCR was taken from a female donor with breast cancer. Material for sequencing was Tregs sorted from a lymph node. This chain joins TRBV28 and TRBJ2-2, with 13 nucleotides matching TRBD2. The CDR3 sequence is CASIGTSGIGELSF. CDR3 nucleotide sequence: TGTGCCAGCATAGGGACTAGCGGGATCGGGGAGCTGTCTTTT.